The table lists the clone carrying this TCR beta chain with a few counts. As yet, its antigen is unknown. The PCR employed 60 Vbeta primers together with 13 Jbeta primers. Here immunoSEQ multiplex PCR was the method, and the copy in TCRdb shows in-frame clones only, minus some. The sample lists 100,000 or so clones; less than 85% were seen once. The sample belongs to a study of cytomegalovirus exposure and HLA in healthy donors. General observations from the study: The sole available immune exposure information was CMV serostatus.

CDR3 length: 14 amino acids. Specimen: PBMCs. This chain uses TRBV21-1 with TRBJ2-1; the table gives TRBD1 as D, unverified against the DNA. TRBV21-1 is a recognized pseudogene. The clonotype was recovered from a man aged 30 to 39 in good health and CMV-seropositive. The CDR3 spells CARPRGKYGNEQFF. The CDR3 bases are TGTGCCCGCCCCAGGGGAAAATACGGCAATGAGCAGTTCTTC.